These 22 T cell receptor beta chains came from one sample sequenced in a study of blood T cells in healthy people across ages. A second roughly 6 to 11 cycle PCR used barcoded and J-beta primers. Each CDR3 protein gets one entry after TCRdb re-called the 5' RACE reads with MiXCR. This table holds about 1.6 million distinct CDR3 sequences, around 36% found once. The sample taken for sequencing was blood. All receptors derive from a woman in her twenties or thirties in good health.

This clonotype was counted ten times or more. The chain combines TRBV10-3 with TRBJ2-7; D not resolved. Germline CDR1 ENHRY, CDR2 SYGVKD. The CDR3 loop spans 9 amino acids. Trimming cost V 10 bases and J 2 bases, with 3 bases left between them. CDR3 sequence (DNA): TGTGCCAAAGCCTACGAGCAGTACTTC. Translated: CAKAYEQYF.

This clonotype has just a few counts. This chain links TRBV5-1 with TRBJ2-1; D remains unclear. The CDR3 is made up of 13 amino acids. Per germline, CDR1 SGHRS and CDR2 YFSETQ. V shed 2 bases and J shed 8 bases, with 11 bases lying between them. CDR3 DNA: TGCGCCAGCAGCTTAATATTTGGGGATGAGCAGTTCTTC. Its translation is CASSLIFGDEQFF.

This clonotype was recorded a few times. This sequence joins TRBV5-1 and TRBJ2-7; 12 bases agree with TRBD2. V shed 3 bases and J 5 bases; nucleotides not matched to a gene: 9. Germline V gives CDR1 SGHRS, CDR2 YFSETQ. CDR3 length: 16 residues. The CDR3 here is CASSSQGLAGQDEQYF. Written as DNA, the CDR3 is TGCGCCAGCAGCTCCCAAGGACTAGCGGGACAGGACGAGCAGTACTTC. The whole variable domain, filled in from reference TRBV5-1 and TRBJ2-7, reads KAGVTQTPRYLIKTRGQQVTLSCSPISGHRSVSWYQQTPGQGLQFLFEYFSETQRNKGNFPGRFSGRQFSNSRSEMNVSTLELGDSALYLCASSSQGLAGQDEQYFGPGTRLTVT.

This chain links TRBV9 with TRBJ1-1; D perhaps matches TRBD2 (5 bases). Gene TRBJ2-5 matches the end of the DNA better, so the J call may be wrong. The CDR3 runs to 14 residues. The germline V gene has CDR1 SGDLS and CDR2 YYNGEE. CDR3 sequence (DNA): TGTGCCAGCAGCGGAGGGCCGTTACAAGAGACCCAGTACTTC. Its translation is CASSGGPLQETQYF.

A single count supports this clonotype. The rearrangement joins TRBV20-1 to TRBJ2-4; D is unclear. V was cut by 1 base and J by 13 bases, with 11 bases left in between. This CDR3 region has 11 residues. In germline, CDR1 is DFQATT, CDR2 SNEGSKA (reference sequence). CDR3 protein: CSARVQSLQYF. The CDR3, as DNA: TGCAGTGCTAGAGTACAAAGTTTACAGTACTTC.

This chain connects TRBV7-2 to TRBJ2-3, with 9 bases fitting TRBD1. The CDR3 totals 15 residues. Germline CDR1 reads SGHTA; CDR2 reads FQGNSA. V dropped 4 bases and J dropped 3; count of bases not matched to a gene: 5. CDR3 sequence: CASSWDRVVTDTQYF. The CDR3 bases are TGTGCCAGCAGCTGGGACAGGGTGGTAACAGATACGCAGTATTTT.

This clonotype has more than one count but fewer than ten. This chain joins TRBV27 and TRBJ2-3, with 11 bases identical to TRBD2. The J segment lost 3 bases and the V segment lost 6 bases, leaving 5 bases of the junction unmatched. This CDR3 has 15 residues. Germline CDR1 reads MNHEY; CDR2 reads SMNVEV (reference sequence). CDR3 sequence reads: CASRKLAGVTDTQYF. CDR3 DNA: TGTGCCAGCAGAAAACTAGCGGGAGTTACAGATACGCAGTATTTT.

This rearrangement joins TRBV4-1 to TRBJ2-1; D is ambiguous. The germline CDR1 and CDR2 sequences are MGHRA and YSYEKL. The ends were cut back, 3 bases at V and 7 bases at J, with 16 bases in the middle. The CDR3 contains 15 residues. The chain's CDR3 is CASSHLSRGRNEQFF. CDR3 DNA sequence: TGCGCCAGCAGCCACCTTAGTAGAGGTAGGAATGAGCAGTTCTTC.

On this clonotype: An end of the junction differs from the germline gene, which may be a read error. The V gene is TRBV28, the J gene TRBJ2-1; 7 nucleotides match TRBD2. The V gene's germline CDR1 is MDHEN and CDR2 SYDVKM. This CDR3 comprises 13 residues. The CDR3 reads CVSGTTDNNEQFF. The CDR3 DNA reads as TGTGTCAGCGGGACGACAGACAACAATGAGCAGTTCTTC.

This clonotype was seen a handful of times. V gene TRBV18 combines with J gene TRBJ2-3, with D maybe TRBD1 (6 bases). Germline V gene sequence: CDR1 KGHSH, CDR2 LQKENI. This CDR3 has 15 amino acids. Trimming took off 2 bases at V and 0 bases at J, with 9 bases between the two ends. The CDR3 spells CASSPGQFSTDTQYF. CDR3 bases: TGTGCCAGCTCACCAGGACAGTTTAGCACAGATACGCAGTATTTT.

The chain joins TRBV12-3 or TRBV12-4 to TRBJ2-5; the match to TRBD2 covers 7 bases. This CDR3 has 15 residues. V lost 7 bases to trimming and J lost 2 bases; unmatched junction nucleotides: 10. DNA for the CDR3: TGTGCCAGCACCGCCCAAACGGGGGGACAAGAGACCCAGTACTTC. Amino acid sequence: CASTAQTGGQETQYF.

This sequence joins TRBV20-1 and TRBJ2-3; D gene unclear. Germline CDR1 and CDR2: DFQATT and SNEGSKA (reference sequence). Trimming removed 5 bases from V and 1 base from J, with 13 bases in between. This CDR3 has 14 amino acids. The CDR3 DNA sequence: TGCAGTGCTTTAAACTATGTCGGCACAGATACGCAGTATTTT. Residues: CSALNYVGTDTQYF.

CDR3 coding DNA: TGTGCCAGCAACAGGGGGCAGAACTACGAGCAGTACTTC. It encodes CASNRGQNYEQYF. The chain uses TRBV9 and TRBJ2-5, with 9 bases aligning to TRBD1. The tail of the sequence fits TRBJ2-7 better, so the J call may be wrong. The CDR3 has 13 amino acids. Germline assignment: CDR1 SGDLS and CDR2 YYNGEE.

This clonotype has at least ten counts. The V and J genes are TRBV7-2 and TRBJ2-7; 8 positions agree with TRBD1. The germline V gene has CDR1 SGHTA and CDR2 FQGNSA. The length of the CDR3 is 13 residues. The V segment lost 5 bases and the J segment 9 bases; nucleotides outside the gene matches: 9. The CDR3 sequence: CASSGRTGKAQYF. CDR3 nucleotide sequence: TGTGCCAGCAGCGGCCGGACAGGGAAGGCGCAGTACTTC.

The V gene is TRBV28, the J gene TRBJ2-3; 12 nucleotides agree with TRBD2. Germline loops: CDR1 MDHEN, CDR2 SYDVKM. The CDR3 covers 18 residues. V trimming: 3 bases; J trimming: 2 bases; junction bases outside the gene matches: 9. As DNA, the CDR3 is TGTGCCAGCAGTTTTGGACCGGGACTAGCGGGCCTCACAGATACGCAGTATTTT. Its translation is CASSFGPGLAGLTDTQYF.

At least ten counts were recorded for this clonotype. The chain carries TRBV12-3 or TRBV12-4 and TRBJ1-1, with D possibly being TRBD1 (5 bases). This CDR3 spans 11 amino acids. V was shortened by 5 bases and J by 4 bases, with 5 bases between the two germline ends. In DNA, the CDR3 is TGTGCCAGCAGTGGGGGCACTGAAGCTTTCTTT. Its protein product is CASSGGTEAFF.

The rearrangement joins TRBV4-1 to TRBJ1-2; TRBD1 is a possible D gene (5 bases). Deletions cut 0 bases from V and 7 bases from J, with 12 bases between. Germline CDR1 MGHRA, CDR2 YSYEKL. CDR3 length: 14 residues. CDR3 sequence: CASSQDSGRFGYTF. The DNA of the CDR3 is TGCGCCAGCAGCCAAGACTCAGGGAGGTTTGGCTACACCTTC.

The gene calls are TRBV7-2 and TRBJ2-1, with D maybe TRBD1 (6 bases). Germline values: CDR1 SGHTA, CDR2 FQGNSA. This CDR3 comprises 13 residues. The germline V and J ends were trimmed by 5 bases and 13 bases, with 18 bases remaining between them. In nucleotides, the CDR3 is TGTGCCAGCAGCACGACCAACAGGGCTCCCCAGTTCTTC. Translating gives CASSTTNRAPQFF.

V gene TRBV6-5 combines with J gene TRBJ2-2; D is unresolved. The CDR3 loop spans 12 amino acids. CDR1 and CDR2 from the germline V gene are MNHEY and SVGAGI. Trimming removed 8 bases at V and 1 base at J, with 5 bases between. CDR3 region: CASGQNTGELFF. The CDR3 region has the DNA TGTGCCAGCGGGCAGAACACCGGGGAGCTGTTTTTT.

This clonotype was found once. Since a much larger clone is just one base distant, this may be a read error. The rearrangement uses TRBV12-3 or TRBV12-4 and TRBJ1-2; D not certain. The CDR3 runs 13 residues. Trimming took off 5 bases at V and 2 bases at J, with 9 bases between the two ends. CDR3 residues: CASSTQPNYGYTF. The CDR3 bases are TGTGCCAGCAGTACCCAGCCGAACTATGGCTACACCTTC.

The rearrangement uses TRBV3-1 and TRBJ2-7; TRBD1 is a possible D gene (6 bases). Germline-derived CDR1 and CDR2 are LGHDT and YNNKEL (reference sequence). The V gene lost 2 bases and the J gene lost 2 bases, with 13 bases spanning the gap. The length of the CDR3 is 15 residues. Here the CDR3 DNA reads TGTGCCAGCAGCCAATCCGGGACAAAAGCCTACGAGCAGTACTTC. Translating gives CASSQSGTKAYEQYF.

This clonotype was seen more than once but under ten times. The genes are TRBV7-9 and TRBJ2-7; 7 nucleotides agree with TRBD1. The V gene's germline CDR1 is SEHNR and CDR2 FQNEAQ (reference sequence). J gave up 7 bases and V 5 bases, and 8 bases lay outside the gene matches. The CDR3 sequence is 13 residues long. The DNA for the CDR3 is TGTGCCAGCAGCCAGGGACAGTGGTTGGAGCAGTACTTC. Protein: CASSQGQWLEQYF.